This T cell receptor (beta chain) was observed in a study of blood T cell repertoires in COVID-19 (TCRdb year 2020). Concerning the study at large: Collaborator samples came from the United States, Italy and Spain and covered acute and convalescent phases of COVID-19. The prospective study material was composed of cDNA or gDNA derived from T cells, B-cell-depleted T cells, or PBMCs. Subjects who had been exposed to COVID-19, were actively infected with it, or had recovered from it provided the deeply sampled blood TCRbeta repertoires that made up the dataset. The repertoires were released in a freely available public database meant as a resource for research on the immune response to SARS-CoV-2. The samples were drawn from the first 160 participants of the ongoing ImmuneRACE study and from over a thousand subjects provided by 6 global collaborators. Nearly every sample came with metadata listing a de-identified subject ID, COVID-19 status, age in years and sex. Where available, HLA class I and class II types were obtained from metadata supplied by the sample provider rather than from assay-based typing.

Each collaborating institution followed its own protocols to collect whole blood in K2EDTA tubes. Collaborator samples were shipped for TCRbeta analysis as frozen whole blood, isolated PBMCs, or DNA extracted from either sample type. TCRbeta CDR3 regions were amplified from genomic DNA using the immunoSEQ Assay, a bias-controlled multiplex PCR. The authors' analysis ran thus. Within the assay, amplification of reference gene primers was used to estimate how many nucleated cells each sample contained. To quantify the absolute abundance of each unique TCRbeta CDR3 rearrangement, sequence reads were collapsed and filtered. Productive Simpson clonality was computed per sample as the square root of Simpson's diversity index over productive rearrangements. As stored in TCRdb, this immuneACCESS dataset retains in-frame rearrangements with V and J assigned. A fraction of the clones does not appear; measured against another copy, unresolved V genes explain less than half of the discrepancy, and the remainder lacks a known reason. V and J calls and clone size follow that table, whereas D and trimming were derived from the DNA. Here the sample has some 250,000 clones; around 85% occur a single time. Clones ranked in the top ten supply about 8% of the sample.

Looking up the germline V gene yields CDR1 SGDLS and CDR2 YYNGEE. V is cut back by 2 bases and J by 7 bases, with 7 bases in the junction unmatched. Measured from the cysteine to the phenylalanine, the CDR3 is 15 residues long. Only CDR3 DNA remains: 45 bases, in frame from the first base. On the study overall, not on this receptor specifically: The quantity of clinical and demographic metadata differed by source and by participant and was supplied without curation.

Comment on this clone: No cognate antigen has been identified for it. No base qualities exist here, and no much larger clone lies one base off it.

This chain joins TRBV9 to TRBJ1-4; TRBD1 matches 8 bases in the middle. Sequences were obtained from peripheral blood. This receptor was obtained from a woman of 80 years or more with acute or convalescent COVID-19. Read as DNA, the sequence is TGTGCCAGCAGCGTTTATGAACAGGGGGGTGAAAAACTGTTTTTT. Translation gives CASSVYEQGGEKLFF.